This T cell receptor (beta chain) was observed in a study of radiotherapy plus CTLA-4 blockade in lung cancer. Those patients who had chemo-refractory metastatic non-small-cell lung cancer were given focal radiation along with CTLA-4 blockade through ipilimumab. Germline values: CDR1 SGDLS, CDR2 YYNGEE. Losses at the gene ends were 2 bases for V and 1 base for J; bases not matched to a gene: 5. The CDR3 consists of 16 residues. Libraries were prepared by immunoSEQ multiplex PCR; TCRdb keeps only in-frame clonotypes and omits some of them. There are about 93,000 clones in the sample; about 91% occur only once, and 4% to 6% lies in the top ten.

This TCR was sampled from a human donor with non-small cell lung cancer that progressed on radiotherapy plus ipilimumab. The chain couples TRBV9 to TRBJ2-1; 8 bases match TRBD2. Material: peripheral blood, obtained from a patient treated with radiotherapy plus ipilimumab. The CDR3 sequence is CASSVIPSGSYNEQFF. DNA of the CDR3: TGTGCCAGCAGCGTCATACCTAGCGGGTCCTACAATGAGCAGTTCTTC.